The 5 T cell receptor beta chains in this list originate from one sample, sequenced in a study of vaccination effects on CD4 cells after COVID-19. For these receptors, no antigen is known. Within the ViraFEST assay, antigen-specific CD4+ T cells underwent expansion with viral peptide pools prior to sequencing. At the end of 10 days of culture, CD4+ T cells were isolated. This person caught SARS-CoV-2 sometime from March to December 2020, and PCR testing confirmed the infection. The table came from immunoSEQ multiplex PCR; TCRdb's copy has only in-frame clones and leaves some out. The repertoire consists of around 30,000 clones, with about three quarters occurring once and the leading ten covering about a fifth. The source material was CD4+ T cells from PBMCs cultured with HCoV-NL63 spike peptides, sampled before COVID-19 vaccination. Receptors originate from a human donor who had a prior SARS-CoV-2 infection.

In its sample, this clone was seen once. The CDR3 nucleotides read TGTGCCAGCAGCCACAGATCTGACCGGGACAAGAACACTGAAGCTTTCTTT. This gives the protein CASSHRSDRDKNTEAFF. This chain uses TRBV5-5 with TRBJ1-1; tentatively, D is TRBD1 (6 bases). Trimming left V 4 bases short and J 1 base short, with 20 bases between. CDR1 and CDR2 from the germline V gene are SGHKS and YYEKEE (reference sequence). CDR3 size: 17 residues.

The chain employs TRBV28 and TRBJ1-3; 7 bases are a match to TRBD1. This CDR3 has 15 residues. The germline V gene has CDR1 MDHEN and CDR2 SYDVKM. V was clipped by 8 bases and J by 0 bases; unmatched bases: 7. The CDR3, as DNA: TGTGCCAGCCTGCCTGGGACAGTCTCTGGAAACACCATATATTTT. This gives the protein CASLPGTVSGNTIYF.

The chain employs TRBV6-5 and TRBJ2-7; D is tentatively TRBD1 or TRBD2 (5 bases each). The CDR3 contains 15 residues. V was pared by 6 bases and J by 3 bases, with 18 bases between. Germline V gene sequence: CDR1 MNHEY, CDR2 SVGAGI. The CDR3 reads CASSRRRGLGYEQYF. The CDR3 DNA follows: TGTGCCAGCAGCCGACGACGGGGCCTGGGCTACGAGCAGTACTTC.

V and J are TRBV6-5 and TRBJ2-3, with a tentative D call TRBD1 (6 bases). Trimming took 5 bases from V and 4 from J, leaving 13 bases between them. This CDR3 is 14 amino acids long. In germline, CDR1 is MNHEY, CDR2 SVGAGI. CDR3 in DNA: TGTGCCAGCAGTCCATCCAAGGGGGCAGATACGCAGTATTTT. It translates to CASSPSKGADTQYF.

This clone turned up a few times. The V call is TRBV11-2, the J call TRBJ2-6; D is perhaps TRBD2 (5 bases). V lost 4 bases and J 3 bases, leaving 19 bases between the germline ends. Per germline, CDR1 SGHAT and CDR2 FQNNGV. The CDR3 extends over 18 amino acids. In DNA form, the CDR3 reads TGTGCCAGCAGCTCCTCTTTGAGGGTCCGTCGTGGGGCCAACGTCCTGACTTTC. Its translation is CASSSSLRVRRGANVLTF.